These 14 T cell receptor beta chains came from one sample sequenced in a study of radiation and T cells in renal cell carcinoma. As for time point: baseline pretreatment blood. Stated treatment: 15 Gy SBRT to primary tumor, nephrectomy 4 weeks later. Libraries were prepared by immunoSEQ multiplex PCR; TCRdb keeps only in-frame clonotypes and omits some of them. The data contain 150,000 or so clones, about 85% of them singletons. The sequencing here drew on blood, taken from a patient whose treatment included radiotherapy and nephrectomy. Every receptor here comes from a woman aged 65 to 85 with renal cell carcinoma.

The V gene is TRBV7-6, the J gene TRBJ2-3, with a weak D call TRBD1 (5 bases). CDR3 size: 14 residues. Trimming shortened V by 1 base and J by 5 bases, and 10 bases separated the two germline ends. Germline V gene data show CDR1 as SGHVS and CDR2 as FNYEAQ. CDR3 protein: CASSLGQLGDTQYF. DNA of the CDR3: TGTGCCAGCAGCTTAGGACAGCTGGGAGATACGCAGTATTTT.

The CDR3 bases are TGTGCCAGCGGGTCATATTCCTACAATGAGCAGTTCTTC. As protein: CASGSYSYNEQFF. V is TRBV19 and J is TRBJ2-1; D is unclear. V lost 9 bases and J 1 base, leaving 10 bases between the germline ends. In germline, CDR1 is LNHDA, CDR2 SQIVND (reference sequence). The CDR3 is made up of 13 amino acids.

V is TRBV7-2 and J is TRBJ2-5; 12 bases are shared with TRBD2. J gave up 4 bases and V 0 bases, and 12 bases lay outside the gene matches. Germline V lookup: CDR1 SGHTA, CDR2 FQGNSA. The CDR3 extends over 19 amino acids. CDR3 region: CASSLAVGLAGGLGETQYF. The CDR3 DNA reads as TGTGCCAGCAGCTTAGCTGTTGGGCTAGCGGGGGGGCTAGGAGAGACCCAGTACTTC.

The rearrangement joins TRBV7-2 to TRBJ2-7, with D possibly being TRBD1 or TRBD2 (5 bases each). The V and J ends lost 0 bases and 5 bases respectively, with 14 bases between them. In germline, CDR1 is SGHTA, CDR2 FQGNSA. This CDR3 region has 15 residues. CDR3 DNA sequence: TGTGCCAGCAGCTTAGCGGGCCTTGGGACCCACGAGCAGTACTTC. Protein product: CASSLAGLGTHEQYF.

This clone was observed once. CDR3 nucleotides: TGTGCCTGGAGTTTCCCGGGACAGGGCGGTTTTAAGTTGATCACTGAAGCTTTCTTT. It translates to CAWSFPGQGGFKLITEAFF. The chain has TRBV30 and TRBJ1-1; 9 bases line up with TRBD1. This CDR3 spans 19 amino acids. V lost 2 bases and J lost 4; bases outside the gene matches: 20. Germline CDR1 reads GTSNPN; CDR2 reads SVGIG (reference sequence).

This sequence joins TRBV7-3 and TRBJ2-1, with TRBD1 matching over 11 bases. CDR1 and CDR2 (germline): SGHTA, FQGTGA. Unmatched junction bases numbered 4, after V lost 1 base and J lost 5 bases. This CDR3 is 16 amino acids long. CDR3 sequence reads: CASSLMSGQGDNEQFF. The CDR3 coding sequence is TGTGCCAGCAGCTTAATGTCGGGACAGGGGGACAATGAGCAGTTCTTC.

This chain connects TRBV6-5 to TRBJ2-1; 8 positions match TRBD2. The CDR3 spans 12 residues. The trim removed 3 bases at V and 9 bases at J, leaving 1 base unmatched. Germline V gene sequence: CDR1 MNHEY, CDR2 SVGAGI. CDR3 in amino acids: CASSYRGGEQFF. The CDR3, as DNA: TGTGCCAGCAGTTATCGGGGGGGTGAGCAGTTCTTC.

The genes are TRBV28 and TRBJ1-2; TRBD1 matches 8 bases. The CDR3 runs to 15 residues. Germline-derived CDR1 and CDR2 are MDHEN and SYDVKM. The V and J ends lost 3 bases and 1 base, in that order; junction bases with no gene match: 4. CDR3 bases: TGTGCCAGCAGTTTTAGGGACAGGCTTAACTATGGCTACACCTTC. Amino acids: CASSFRDRLNYGYTF.

The chain is built from TRBV7-6 and TRBJ1-2; D ambiguous. The CDR3 is made up of 14 amino acids. Germline-derived CDR1 and CDR2 are SGHVS and FNYEAQ. The germline V and J ends were trimmed by 1 base and 4 bases, with 10 bases remaining between them. The CDR3 here is CASSLDYGGYGYTF. In nucleotides, the CDR3 is TGTGCCAGCAGCTTAGATTACGGAGGCTATGGCTACACCTTC.

This chain connects TRBV6-5 to TRBJ1-5; D is perhaps TRBD1 (6 bases). V was clipped by 6 bases and J by 2 bases, with 14 bases between them. This CDR3 contains 15 residues. The germline gives CDR1 MNHEY, CDR2 SVGAGI. The CDR3 region is CASRRQVKGNQPQHF. In DNA, the CDR3 is TGTGCCAGCAGAAGACAGGTAAAGGGCAATCAGCCCCAGCATTTT.

The rearrangement joins TRBV6-1 to TRBJ2-5; unclear D gene. CDR3 size: 12 residues. Germline V gene sequence: CDR1 MNHNS, CDR2 SASEGT. Trimming cost V 4 bases and J 7 bases, with 10 bases left between them. The CDR3 DNA sequence: TGTGCCAGCAGTGGACCCCGTGCGACCCAGTACTTC. This translates into CASSGPRATQYF.

This sequence joins TRBV19 and TRBJ2-3; perhaps TRBD2 as D (6 bases). Germline-derived CDR1 and CDR2 are LNHDA and SQIVND (reference sequence). CDR3 length: 14 residues. The germline V and J ends were trimmed by 3 bases and 2 bases, with 9 bases remaining between them. CDR3 amino acids: CASSIAGPTDTQYF. The CDR3 nucleotides read TGTGCCAGTAGTATCGCGGGACCCACAGATACGCAGTATTTT.

A single count supports this clone. This rearrangement joins TRBV30 to TRBJ1-4; D may be TRBD1 (5 bases). The CDR3 sequence is 13 residues long. Germline CDR1 GTSNPN, CDR2 SVGIG (reference sequence). The V and J ends lost 8 bases and 7 bases respectively, with 17 bases between them. The CDR3 nucleotides read TGTGCCCAGCTGCGGGGCTCGGGTGAAAAACTGTTTTTT. Its protein product is CAQLRGSGEKLFF.

The chain uses TRBV5-1 and TRBJ1-6, with 7 nucleotides matching TRBD1. V shed 5 bases and J 7 bases; nucleotides not matched to a gene: 9. CDR3 length: 15 amino acids. Germline CDR1 and CDR2: SGHRS and YFSETQ. In DNA form, the CDR3 reads TGCGCCAGCAGTTCGGAACAGGGGAACAATTCACCCCTCCACTTT. Protein: CASSSEQGNNSPLHF.